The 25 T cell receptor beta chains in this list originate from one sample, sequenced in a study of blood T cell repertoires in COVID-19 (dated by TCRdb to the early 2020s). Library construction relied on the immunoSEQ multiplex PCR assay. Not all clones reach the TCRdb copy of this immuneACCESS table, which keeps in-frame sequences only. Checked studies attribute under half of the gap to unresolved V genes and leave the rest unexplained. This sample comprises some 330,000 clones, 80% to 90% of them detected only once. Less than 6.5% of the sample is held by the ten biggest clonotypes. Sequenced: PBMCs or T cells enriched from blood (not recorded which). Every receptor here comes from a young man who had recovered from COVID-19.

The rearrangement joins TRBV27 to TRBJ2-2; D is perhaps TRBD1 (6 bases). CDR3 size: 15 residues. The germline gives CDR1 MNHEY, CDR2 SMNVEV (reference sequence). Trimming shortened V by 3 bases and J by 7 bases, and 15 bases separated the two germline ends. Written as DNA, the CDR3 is TGTGCCAGCAGTTTCTTGGGGGCGTCGAGCGGGGAGCTGTTTTTT. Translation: CASSFLGASSGELFF.

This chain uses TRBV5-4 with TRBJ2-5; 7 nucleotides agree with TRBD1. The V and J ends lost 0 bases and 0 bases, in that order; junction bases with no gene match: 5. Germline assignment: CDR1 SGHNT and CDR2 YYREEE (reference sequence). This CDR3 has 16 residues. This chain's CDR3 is CASSLGGGLYQETQYF. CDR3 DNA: TGTGCCAGCAGCTTGGGAGGGGGCCTGTACCAAGAGACCCAGTACTTC.

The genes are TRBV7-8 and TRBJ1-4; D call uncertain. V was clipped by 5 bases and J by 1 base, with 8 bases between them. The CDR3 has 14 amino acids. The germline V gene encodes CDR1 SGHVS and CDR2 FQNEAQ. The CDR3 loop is CASSPLGTNEKLFF. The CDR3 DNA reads TGTGCCAGCAGCCCACTTGGAACTAATGAAAAACTGTTTTTT.

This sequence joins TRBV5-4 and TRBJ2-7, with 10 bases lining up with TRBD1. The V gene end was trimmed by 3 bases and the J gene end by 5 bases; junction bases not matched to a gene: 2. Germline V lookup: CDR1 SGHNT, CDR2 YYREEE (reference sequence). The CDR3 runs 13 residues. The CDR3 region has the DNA TGTGCCAGCAGCTGGGACAGGGGTCACGAGCAGTACTTC. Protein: CASSWDRGHEQYF.

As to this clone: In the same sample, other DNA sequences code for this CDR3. CDR3 nucleotide sequence: TGCAGCGTCGCGGACAGATTCCAAGAGACCCAGTACTTC. Its translation is CSVADRFQETQYF. The chain employs TRBV29-1 and TRBJ2-5; possible D gene TRBD1, 6 bases. CDR1 and CDR2 from the germline V gene are SQVTM and ANQGSEA. This CDR3 is built from 13 residues. V shed 6 bases and J shed 1 base, with 12 bases lying between them.

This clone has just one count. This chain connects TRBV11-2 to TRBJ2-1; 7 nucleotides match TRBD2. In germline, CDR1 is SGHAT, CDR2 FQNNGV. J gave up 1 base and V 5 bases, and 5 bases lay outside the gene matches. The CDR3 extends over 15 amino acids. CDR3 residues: CASSPGGGSYNEQFF. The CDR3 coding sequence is TGTGCCAGCAGCCCCGGCGGGGGATCCTACAATGAGCAGTTCTTC.

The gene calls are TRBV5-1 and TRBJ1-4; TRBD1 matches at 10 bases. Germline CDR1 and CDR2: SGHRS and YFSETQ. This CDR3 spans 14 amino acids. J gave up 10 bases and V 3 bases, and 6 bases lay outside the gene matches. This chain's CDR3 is CASSSDRGRVKLFF. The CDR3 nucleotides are TGCGCCAGCAGCTCTGACAGGGGGCGGGTAAAACTGTTTTTT.

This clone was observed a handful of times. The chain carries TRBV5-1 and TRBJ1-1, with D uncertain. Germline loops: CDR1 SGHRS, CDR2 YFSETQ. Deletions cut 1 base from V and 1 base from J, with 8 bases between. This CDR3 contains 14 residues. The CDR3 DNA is TGCGCCAGCAGCTTGAGAGGCGCGAACACTGAAGCTTTCTTT. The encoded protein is CASSLRGANTEAFF.

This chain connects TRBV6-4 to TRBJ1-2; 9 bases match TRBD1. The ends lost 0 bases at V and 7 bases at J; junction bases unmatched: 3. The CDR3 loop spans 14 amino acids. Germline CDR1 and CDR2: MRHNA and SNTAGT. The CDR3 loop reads CASSDSGTGSGYTF. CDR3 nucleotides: TGTGCCAGCAGTGACTCGGGGACAGGGAGTGGCTACACCTTC.

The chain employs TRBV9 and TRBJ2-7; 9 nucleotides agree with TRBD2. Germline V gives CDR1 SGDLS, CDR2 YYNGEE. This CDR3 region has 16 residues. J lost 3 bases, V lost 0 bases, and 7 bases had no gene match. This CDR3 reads CASSVEASGAFYEQYF. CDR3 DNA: TGTGCCAGCAGCGTAGAGGCTAGCGGGGCGTTCTACGAGCAGTACTTC.

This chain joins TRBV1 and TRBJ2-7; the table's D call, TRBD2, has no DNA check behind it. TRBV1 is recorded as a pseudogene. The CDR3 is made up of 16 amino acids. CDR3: CTSSQASGGLCYEQYF. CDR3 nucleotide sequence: TGCACCAGCAGCCAAGCTAGCGGGGGCCTCTGCTACGAGCAGTACTTC.

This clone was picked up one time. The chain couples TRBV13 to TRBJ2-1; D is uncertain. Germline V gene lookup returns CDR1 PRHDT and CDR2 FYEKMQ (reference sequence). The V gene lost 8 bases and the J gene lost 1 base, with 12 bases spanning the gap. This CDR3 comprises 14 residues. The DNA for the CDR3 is TGTGCCAGCTCATCAGGTCTGTCCTACAATGAGCAGTTCTTC. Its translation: CASSSGLSYNEQFF.

In nucleotides, the CDR3 is TGCGCCAGCAGCTTGGAGCAGGACAACTCCTACAATGAGCAGTTCTTC. Protein product: CASSLEQDNSYNEQFF. The chain employs TRBV5-1 and TRBJ2-1, with D perhaps TRBD1 (5 bases). The length of the CDR3 is 16 residues. Trimming shortened V by 0 bases and J by 0 bases, and 10 bases separated the two germline ends. Germline values: CDR1 SGHRS, CDR2 YFSETQ.

CDR3 DNA sequence: TGTGCCAGTAGTATGAGGACAGGGGGCAGCCAGCCCCAGCATTTT. Translated: CASSMRTGGSQPQHF. V and J are TRBV19 and TRBJ1-5, with TRBD1 matching over 11 bases. Losses at the gene ends were 3 bases for V and 7 bases for J; bases not matched to a gene: 5. The CDR3 sequence is 15 residues long. Germline V gene lookup returns CDR1 LNHDA and CDR2 SQIVND (reference sequence). Full variable domain (missing parts from reference TRBV19 and TRBJ1-5): DGGITQSPKYLFRKEGQNVTLSCEQNLNHDAMYWYRQDPGQGLRLIYYSQIVNDFQKGDIAEGYSVSREKKESFPLTVTSAQKNPTAFYLCASSMRTGGSQPQHFGDGTRLSIL.

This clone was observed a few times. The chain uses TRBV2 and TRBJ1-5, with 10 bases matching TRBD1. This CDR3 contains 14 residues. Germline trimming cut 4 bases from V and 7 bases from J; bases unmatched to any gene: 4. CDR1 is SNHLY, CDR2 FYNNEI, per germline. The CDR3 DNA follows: TGTGCCAGCAGTGGGGGGACAGGGGAGCAGCCCCAGCATTTT. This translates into CASSGGTGEQPQHF.

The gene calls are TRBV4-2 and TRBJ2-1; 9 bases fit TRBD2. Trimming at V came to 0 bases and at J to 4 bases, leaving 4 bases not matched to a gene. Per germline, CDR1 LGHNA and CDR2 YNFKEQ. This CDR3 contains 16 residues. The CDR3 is CASSQEASGVYNEQFF. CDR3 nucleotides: TGTGCCAGCAGCCAAGAAGCTAGCGGGGTGTACAATGAGCAGTTCTTC.

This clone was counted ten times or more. CDR3 in DNA: TGTGCCAGCAGTTACGGGCAGGGAGGGTCGAATGGCTACACCTTC. Residues: CASSYGQGGSNGYTF. The chain is built from TRBV6-5 and TRBJ1-2, with a tentative D call TRBD1 (5 bases). Germline V CDR1 and CDR2: MNHEY, SVGAGI. The V end was cut by 2 bases, the J end by 6 bases, with 16 bases between. This CDR3 region has 15 residues.

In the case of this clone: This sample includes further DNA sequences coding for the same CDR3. The CDR3 here is CASSLSRTSGYEQYF. The DNA for the CDR3 is TGTGCCAGCAGCTTATCCCGGACTAGCGGTTACGAGCAGTACTTC. The chain links TRBV11-1 to TRBJ2-7; 10 positions agree with TRBD2. V dropped 2 bases and J dropped 4; count of bases not matched to a gene: 5. CDR3 length equals 15 residues. Looked up from germline, CDR1 is SGHAT and CDR2 is FQDESV (reference sequence).

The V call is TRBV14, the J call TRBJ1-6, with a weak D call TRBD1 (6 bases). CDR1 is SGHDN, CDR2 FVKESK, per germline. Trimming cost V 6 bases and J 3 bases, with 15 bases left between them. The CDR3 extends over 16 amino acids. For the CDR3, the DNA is TGTGCCAGCAGAGGAAGAACAGGGATCTATAATTCACCCCTCCACTTT. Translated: CASRGRTGIYNSPLHF. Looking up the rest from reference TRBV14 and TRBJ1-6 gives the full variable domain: EAGVTQFPSHSVIEKGQTVTLRCDPISGHDNLYWYRRVMGKEIKFLLHFVKESKQDESGMPNNRFLAERTGGTYSTLKVQPAELEDSGVYFCASRGRTGIYNSPLHFGNGTRLTVT.

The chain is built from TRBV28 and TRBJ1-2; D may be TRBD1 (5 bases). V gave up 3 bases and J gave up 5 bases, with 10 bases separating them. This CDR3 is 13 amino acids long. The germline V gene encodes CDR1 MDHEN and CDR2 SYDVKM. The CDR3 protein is CASSFTGTYGYTF. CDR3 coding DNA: TGTGCCAGCAGTTTTACAGGAACATATGGCTACACCTTC.

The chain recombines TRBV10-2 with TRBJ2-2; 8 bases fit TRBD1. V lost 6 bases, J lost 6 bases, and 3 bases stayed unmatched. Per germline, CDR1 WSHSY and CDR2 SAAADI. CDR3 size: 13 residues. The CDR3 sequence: CASRQGEAGELFF. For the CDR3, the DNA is TGCGCCAGCAGACAGGGGGAGGCCGGGGAGCTGTTTTTT.

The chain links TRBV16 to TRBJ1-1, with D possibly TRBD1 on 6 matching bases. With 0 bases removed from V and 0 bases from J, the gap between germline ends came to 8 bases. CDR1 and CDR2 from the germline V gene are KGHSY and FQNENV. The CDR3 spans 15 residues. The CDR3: CASSQSGHLNTEAFF. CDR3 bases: TGTGCCAGCAGCCAATCGGGACACTTGAACACTGAAGCTTTCTTT.

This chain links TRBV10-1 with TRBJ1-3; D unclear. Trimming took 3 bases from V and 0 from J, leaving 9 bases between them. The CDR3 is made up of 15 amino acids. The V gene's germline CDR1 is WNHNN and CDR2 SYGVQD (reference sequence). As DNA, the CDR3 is TGCGCCAGCAGTGAAATACAGAGCTCTGGAAACACCATATATTTT. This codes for CASSEIQSSGNTIYF.

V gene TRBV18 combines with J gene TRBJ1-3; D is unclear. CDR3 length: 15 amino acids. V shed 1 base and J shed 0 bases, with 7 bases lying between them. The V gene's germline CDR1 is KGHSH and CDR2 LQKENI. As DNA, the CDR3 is TGTGCCAGCTCACCACGCGAGAGCTCTGGAAACACCATATATTTT. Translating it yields CASSPRESSGNTIYF.

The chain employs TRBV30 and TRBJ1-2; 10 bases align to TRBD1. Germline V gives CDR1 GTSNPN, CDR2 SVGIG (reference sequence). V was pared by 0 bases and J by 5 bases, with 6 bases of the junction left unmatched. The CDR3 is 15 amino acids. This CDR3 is CAWSVKGTGEYGYTF. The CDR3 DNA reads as TGTGCCTGGAGTGTAAAAGGGACAGGGGAATATGGCTACACCTTC.